Included here is one TCR beta chain sequence, with context. Investigators isolated RNA and reverse transcribed it into cDNA to act as the sequencing template. Clones were sequenced by immunoSEQ multiplex PCR, and TCRdb holds only the in-frame ones, with some missing. This table has more than 150,000 clones, around 51% appearing once. The sample comes from a study of CD8+ T cells in alopecia areata. As for treatment: oral pan-JAK inhibitor, 5-10 mg twice daily. Cell sorting on a FACSAria was used to separate CD4+ and CD8+ T cells from the PBMCs. From germline, CDR1 is MNHEY and CDR2 SMNVEV (reference sequence). The CDR3 is made up of 15 amino acids. V lost 5 bases and J lost 6, with 17 bases in between.

The source was CD8+ T cells sorted from blood, collected between weeks 51 and 52, from a patient treated with tofacitinib. The rearrangement joins TRBV27 to TRBJ2-1; either TRBD1 or TRBD2 may fit D (5 bases each). The receptor was isolated from a human donor with alopecia areata. The CDR3 spells CASSGSGRLFNEQFF. The CDR3 DNA reads TGTGCCAGCAGTGGCTCGGGACGGCTTTTCAATGAGCAGTTCTTC.